This entry lists 21 T cell receptor beta chains sequenced from one sample in a study of cytotoxic CD8 clonotypes in ibrutinib-treated CLL. Sequencing used immunoSEQ multiplex PCR; TCRdb keeps in-frame clones, though not all of them. The repertoire includes tens of thousands of clones, 55% to 65% of them detected once, and 12% to 15% sits in the top ten. This specimen consisted of PBMCs, obtained before ibrutinib treatment. Receptor source: a human donor with chronic lymphocytic leukemia.

The DNA for the CDR3 is TGTGCCATCAGCCGAACAGATACGCAGTATTTT. Translating gives CAISRTDTQYF. This rearrangement joins TRBV10-3 to TRBJ2-3; D gene ambiguous. Between the trimmed V and J ends, which lost 6 bases and 3 bases, there was a span of 4 bases. Per the germline V gene, CDR1 is ENHRY and CDR2 is SYGVKD. This CDR3 has 11 amino acids.

The chain recombines TRBV4-1 with TRBJ2-7; D is perhaps TRBD2 (6 bases). The CDR3 contains 14 residues. Germline CDR1 is MGHRA and CDR2 is YSYEKL. The V gene lost 3 bases and the J gene lost 1 base, with 10 bases spanning the gap. CDR3 sequence: CASSQGGSSYEQYF. For the CDR3, the DNA is TGCGCCAGCAGCCAGGGAGGCAGTTCCTACGAGCAGTACTTC.

The rearrangement uses TRBV5-1 and TRBJ2-1; D may match TRBD1 or TRBD2 (6 bases each). V gave up 0 bases and J gave up 3 bases, with 13 bases separating them. The CDR3 is 16 amino acids. Germline V gives CDR1 SGHRS, CDR2 YFSETQ. CDR3 nucleotide sequence: TGCGCCAGCAGCTTGGCAGAAGGGGGGTTCTACAATGAGCAGTTCTTC. Translated: CASSLAEGGFYNEQFF. The whole variable domain, remainder taken from reference TRBV5-1 and TRBJ2-1, is KAGVTQTPRYLIKTRGQQVTLSCSPISGHRSVSWYQQTPGQGLQFLFEYFSETQRNKGNFPGRFSGRQFSNSRSEMNVSTLELGDSALYLCASSLAEGGFYNEQFFGPGTRLTVL.

In its sample, this clone was seen once. CDR3 sequence: CASSSRGPYEQYF. CDR3 sequence (DNA): TGTGCCAGCAGTTCCCGAGGTCCCTACGAGCAGTACTTC. J is TRBJ2-7 and V is TRBV28; D remains ambiguous. V lost 4 bases, J lost 2 bases, and 9 bases lay in between. The CDR3 covers 13 residues. Germline V gene data show CDR1 as MDHEN and CDR2 as SYDVKM. The whole variable domain, filled in from reference TRBV28 and TRBJ2-7, reads DVKVTQSSRYLVKRTGEKVFLECVQDMDHENMFWYRQDPGLGLRLIYFSYDVKMKEKGDIPEGYSVSREKKERFSLILESASTNQTSMYLCASSSRGPYEQYFGPGTRLTVT.

For the CDR3, the DNA is TGTGCCAGCAGCCGATCGGGACAGGGAAGGGAAAAACTGTTTTTT. Amino acids: CASSRSGQGREKLFF. The chain uses TRBV14 and TRBJ1-4, with 9 bases fitting TRBD1. With 4 bases clipped from V and 8 bases from J, the junction kept 8 bases outside the gene matches. This CDR3 region has 15 residues. Per the germline V gene, CDR1 is SGHDN and CDR2 is FVKESK.

This clone was seen a single time. CDR3 sequence reads: CASSPPRPGQLHTGELFF. The CDR3 DNA follows: TGTGCCAGCTCACCACCGAGGCCGGGACAGCTACACACCGGGGAGCTGTTTTTT. The rearrangement links TRBV18 to TRBJ2-2, with 7 bases aligning to TRBD1. The V and J ends lost 0 bases and 3 bases, in that order; junction bases with no gene match: 10. Germline V gene sequence: CDR1 KGHSH, CDR2 LQKENI. This CDR3 has 18 residues.

Note on this clone: An end of the junction differs from the germline gene, which may be a read error. V and J are TRBV7-7 and TRBJ2-3, with 8 bases that match TRBD1. Germline V gene data show CDR1 as SSHAT and CDR2 as FNYEAQ (reference sequence). CDR3 length: 15 residues. The CDR3 nucleotides are TGTGCTAGCAGCCTCCAGGGGGCTAGCACAGATACGCAGTATTTT. Its protein is CASSLQGASTDTQYF.

The chain couples TRBV11-2 to TRBJ2-5; tentatively, D is TRBD1 (5 bases). Per germline, CDR1 SGHAT and CDR2 FQNNGV. V lost 5 bases and J lost 5, with 15 bases in between. The CDR3 consists of 14 residues. The CDR3 sequence is CASSRGQGGETQYF. The CDR3 DNA reads TGTGCCAGCAGCCGCGGTCAGGGTGGGGAGACCCAGTACTTC.

The rearrangement uses TRBV19 and TRBJ1-1; TRBD1 might be the D (5 bases). Germline V gene lookup returns CDR1 LNHDA and CDR2 SQIVND (reference sequence). The length of the CDR3 is 16 residues. The V end was cut by 6 bases, the J end by 3 bases, with 20 bases between. The CDR3 reads CASRYGGVDEDTEAFF. The CDR3 DNA is TGTGCCAGTAGGTATGGGGGGGTGGATGAGGACACTGAAGCTTTCTTT.

This clone was detected a few times. The V gene is TRBV5-1, the J gene TRBJ1-1, with 7 bases identical to TRBD1. The germline V gene has CDR1 SGHRS and CDR2 YFSETQ. This CDR3 contains 15 residues. V gave up 0 bases and J gave up 0 bases; unmatched junction bases: 2. As DNA, the CDR3 is TGCGCCAGCAGCTTGGGAACAGGGGTGAACACTGAAGCTTTCTTT. Encoded protein: CASSLGTGVNTEAFF.

The V gene is TRBV21-1, the J gene TRBJ1-6. TRBV21-1 is shown as a pseudogene. The CDR3 consists of 16 residues. The CDR3 nucleotides read TGTGCCAGCAGCAAGGTAAGGTTTGAAGGTAATTCACCCCTCCACTTT. Its translation is CASSKVRFEGNSPLHF.

The rearrangement links TRBV5-4 to TRBJ1-1; 7 nucleotides align to TRBD1. The CDR3 totals 16 residues. Germline V gene lookup returns CDR1 SGHNT and CDR2 YYREEE (reference sequence). The J segment lost 0 bases and the V segment lost 3 bases, leaving 8 bases of the junction unmatched. The CDR3 protein is CASSSLVTGMNTEAFF. In DNA, the CDR3 is TGTGCCAGCAGCTCCTTGGTGACAGGGATGAACACTGAAGCTTTCTTT.

J is TRBJ1-3 and V is TRBV18; D ambiguous. The CDR3 consists of 15 residues. V was clipped by 2 bases and J by 5 bases, with 13 bases between them. Per the germline V gene, CDR1 is KGHSH and CDR2 is LQKENI. The DNA for the CDR3 is TGTGCCAGCTCACCAGTCGTCCCGGCTAGAAACACCATATATTTT. Residues: CASSPVVPARNTIYF.

This clone was counted a few times. This chain uses TRBV6-4 with TRBJ2-7; unclear D gene. V lost 7 bases to trimming and J lost 4 bases, with 14 bases between them. The CDR3 spans 13 residues. CDR1 is MRHNA and CDR2 is SNTAGT in the germline V gene. The CDR3 nucleotides are TGTGCCAGCACCAGGCCCGGACGGTACGAGCAGTACTTC. Translated: CASTRPGRYEQYF.

The rearrangement uses TRBV5-4 and TRBJ2-2; D is unresolved. The CDR3 has 14 amino acids. Trimming took off 4 bases at V and 8 bases at J, with 15 bases between the two ends. CDR1 SGHNT and CDR2 YYREEE come from the germline V gene (reference sequence). CDR3 sequence: CASSLPTVRGELFF. CDR3 DNA: TGTGCCAGCAGCCTACCGACGGTCCGAGGGGAGCTGTTTTTT.

The chain links TRBV2 to TRBJ1-1; D ambiguous. Germline CDR1 is SNHLY and CDR2 is FYNNEI. Trimming took off 6 bases at V and 0 bases at J, with 8 bases between the two ends. The CDR3 runs 13 residues. CDR3 region: CASRGEMNTEAFF. The CDR3 coding sequence is TGTGCCAGCAGGGGAGAGATGAACACTGAAGCTTTCTTT.

The chain combines TRBV19 with TRBJ2-2, with D possibly being TRBD1 (6 bases). The V and J ends lost 6 bases and 3 bases respectively, with 17 bases between them. Germline V gene data show CDR1 as LNHDA and CDR2 as SQIVND (reference sequence). The CDR3 covers 16 residues. The CDR3 region has the DNA TGTGCCAGTAGACTAACGAAGGGGGTATACACCGGGGAGCTGTTTTTT. Its translation is CASRLTKGVYTGELFF. The variable domain in full, with the rest retrieved from reference TRBV19 and TRBJ2-2, is DGGITQSPKYLFRKEGQNVTLSCEQNLNHDAMYWYRQDPGQGLRLIYYSQIVNDFQKGDIAEGYSVSREKKESFPLTVTSAQKNPTAFYLCASRLTKGVYTGELFFGEGSRLTVL.

This clone was seen more than once but under ten times. This chain connects TRBV6-6 to TRBJ2-1; TRBD1 is a possible D gene (6 bases). CDR3 size: 14 residues. Trimming removed 4 bases at V and 9 bases at J, with 16 bases between. Germline assignment: CDR1 MNHNY and CDR2 SVGAGI (reference sequence). CDR3 residues: CASSSTDSSAEQFF. The DNA for the CDR3 is TGTGCCAGCAGTTCCACGGACAGCTCGGCTGAGCAGTTCTTC.

This clone was counted between two and nine times. The chain recombines TRBV6-6 with TRBJ2-3, with TRBD2 matching over 8 bases. The CDR3 is 12 amino acids. The germline V gene has CDR1 MNHNY and CDR2 SVGAGI (reference sequence). After removal of 7 bases from V and 5 bases from J, the junction contained 2 bases not matched to a gene. The CDR3: CASNLAGDTQYF. The CDR3 nucleotides read TGTGCCAGCAACCTAGCGGGAGATACGCAGTATTTT.

The gene calls are TRBV5-1 and TRBJ2-3; 10 bases fit TRBD2. The germline gives CDR1 SGHRS, CDR2 YFSETQ. The junction had 5 bases not matched to a gene; V was cut back by 3 bases and J by 4 bases. The CDR3 consists of 15 residues. CDR3 amino acids: CASSSGLASADTQYF. CDR3 sequence (DNA): TGCGCCAGCAGCTCGGGACTAGCGTCGGCAGATACGCAGTATTTT.

This clone was observed a few times. The chain uses TRBV9 and TRBJ2-3; no clear D gene. CDR3 length: 14 amino acids. CDR1 and CDR2 (germline): SGDLS, YYNGEE. Trimming took 1 base from V and 2 from J, leaving 8 bases between them. CDR3 sequence (DNA): TGTGCCAGCAGCGTATCGGGTAACACAGATACGCAGTATTTT. As protein: CASSVSGNTDTQYF.